The rows below give T cell receptor beta chains drawn from one sample of a study of shared clonotypes between healthy human individuals. Here immunoSEQ multiplex PCR was the method, and the copy in TCRdb shows in-frame clones only, minus some. The top ten hold about 0.52% of the sample, which has over a million clones, 75% to 85% seen once. Sequencing was done on a sample of memory CD4+ T cells from PBMCs. Receptor source: a man aged 18 to 29 in good health. Some clones in this sample may be carry-over from other donors' samples. The conserved cysteine and the conserved F or W are not part of the CDR3 here.

>TRBV5-4|TRBJ2-2
ASSAGLAGNTGELF
>TRBV18|TRBJ2-7
ASSPPTGGFTREQY
>TRBV28|TRBJ1-5
ASSLWGGGGNQPQH
>TRBV6-5|TRBJ1-1
ATRRDGNTEAF
>TRBV7-3|TRBJ1-5
ASSLNGGQPQH
>TRBV5-4|TRBJ2-7
ASSTPDHEQY
>TRBV5-1|TRBJ2-2
ASSLGTPTGELF
>TRBV7-6|TRBJ1-1
ASSFSGSGTEAF
>TRBV14|TRBJ2-7
ASSQASGPPFEQY
>TRBV6-6|TRBJ2-1
ASLALAGAGYNEQF